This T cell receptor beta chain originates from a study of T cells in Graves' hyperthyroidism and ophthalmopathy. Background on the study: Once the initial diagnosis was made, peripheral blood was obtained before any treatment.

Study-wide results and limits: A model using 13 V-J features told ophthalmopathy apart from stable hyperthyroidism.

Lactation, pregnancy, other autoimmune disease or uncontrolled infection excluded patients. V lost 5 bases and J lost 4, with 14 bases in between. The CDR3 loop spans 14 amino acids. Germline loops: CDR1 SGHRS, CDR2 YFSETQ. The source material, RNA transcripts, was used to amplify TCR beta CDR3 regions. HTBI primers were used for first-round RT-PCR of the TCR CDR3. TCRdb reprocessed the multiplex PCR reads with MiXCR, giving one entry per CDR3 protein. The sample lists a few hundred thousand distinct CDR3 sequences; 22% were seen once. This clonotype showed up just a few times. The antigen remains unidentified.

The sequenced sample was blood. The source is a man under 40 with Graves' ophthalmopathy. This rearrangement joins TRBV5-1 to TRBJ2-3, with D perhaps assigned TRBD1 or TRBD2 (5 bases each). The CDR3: CASRLQGAPDTQYF. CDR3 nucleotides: TGCGCCAGCAGACTGCAGGGAGCCCCAGATACGCAGTATTTT.